A single sample is the source of the 14 T cell receptor beta chains below, sequenced in a study of OX40 agonist ivuxolimab in advanced cancers. Receptors were amplified or captured by the immunoSEQ multiplex PCR assay. TCRdb's version of the immuneACCESS table is confined to in-frame rearrangements and falls short of the full clone set. An unresolved V gene accounts for under half of the shortfall where checked; the remainder is of unknown origin. The sample table holds about 72,000 clones, of which roughly 91% were seen once. Approximately 2.4% of the sample lies in the top ten. The specimen was CD4+ or CD8+ T cells sorted from blood, collected in a trial of the OX40 agonist ivuxolimab. The receptors originated from an adult with an advanced solid tumor such as melanoma, head and neck, liver or kidney cancer.

The rearrangement uses TRBV29-1 and TRBJ1-1, with D uncertain. Germline lookup yields CDR1 SQVTM and CDR2 ANQGSEA. V was clipped by 6 bases and J by 8 bases, with 10 bases between them. The CDR3 consists of 10 residues. CDR3 sequence: CSVQTEEAFF. In nucleotides, the CDR3 is TGCAGCGTCCAAACAGAAGAAGCTTTCTTT. The full variable domain, its missing parts supplied by reference TRBV29-1 and TRBJ1-1, is SAVISQKPSRDICQRGTSLTIQCQVDSQVTMMFWYRQQPGQSLTLIATANQGSEATYESGFVIDKFPISRPNLTFSTLTVSNMSPEDSSIYLCSVQTEEAFFGQGTRLTVV.

The gene calls are TRBV5-1 and TRBJ2-7, with D possibly called TRBD1 or TRBD2 (5 bases each). Germline V gene data show CDR1 as SGHRS and CDR2 as YFSETQ. The V end lost 3 bases, the J end lost 4 bases, and 11 bases lay between the germline ends. CDR3 size: 13 residues. CDR3 sequence reads: CASSSPGRYEQYF. The CDR3 nucleotides read TGCGCCAGCAGCTCCCCAGGGAGATACGAGCAGTACTTC.

The chain has TRBV2 and TRBJ2-5; D perhaps matches TRBD2 (6 bases). This CDR3 is 13 amino acids long. Trimming left V 4 bases short and J 5 bases short, with 11 bases between. CDR1 and CDR2 (germline): SNHLY, FYNNEI. In DNA form, the CDR3 reads TGTGCCAGCAGTGGCGAGGCGGGGGAGACCCAGTACTTC. This codes for CASSGEAGETQYF.

The CDR3 is CASSQAPGVANEKLFF. The CDR3, as DNA: TGCGCCAGCAGCCAAGCCCCCGGGGTAGCTAATGAAAAACTGTTTTTT. This chain connects TRBV5-1 to TRBJ1-4; D is uncertain. There are 16 residues in the CDR3. CDR1 and CDR2 from the germline V gene are SGHRS and YFSETQ. V lost 4 bases to trimming and J lost 3 bases, with 16 bases between them.

The CDR3 region has the DNA TGTGCCAGCAGCTTAGTTTGTACAGGGGGCAATCAGCCCCAGCATTTT. Residues: CASSLVCTGGNQPQHF. This sequence joins TRBV11-3 and TRBJ1-5; TRBD1 agrees at 7 bases. Germline lookup yields CDR1 SGHNT and CDR2 YENEEA. J was trimmed by 2 bases and V by 1 base; bases with no gene match: 5. The CDR3 contains 16 residues. The variable domain in full, with the rest retrieved from reference TRBV11-3 and TRBJ1-5, is EAGVVQSPRYKIIEKKQPVAFWCNPISGHNTLYWYLQNLGQGPELLIRYENEEAVDDSQLPKDRFSAERLKGVDSTLKIQPAELGDSAVYLCASSLVCTGGNQPQHFGDGTRLSIL.

The V gene is TRBV5-4, the J gene TRBJ2-3, with 9 bases identical to TRBD2. Germline V gene sequence: CDR1 SGHNT, CDR2 YYREEE (reference sequence). This CDR3 is built from 16 residues. The ends lost 2 bases at V and 2 bases at J; junction bases unmatched: 6. The CDR3 bases are TGTGCCAGCAGCTTTTATAGCGGGGGTAACACAGATACGCAGTATTTT. Its translation is CASSFYSGGNTDTQYF.

This clone has just a few counts. V usage is TRBV27 and J usage is TRBJ1-1, with D maybe TRBD1 (6 bases). V shed 3 bases and J shed 0 bases, with 8 bases lying between them. The CDR3 runs to 14 residues. The germline CDR1 and CDR2 sequences are MNHEY and SMNVEV (reference sequence). Written as DNA, the CDR3 is TGTGCCAGCAGTTTTGACAGGATGAACACTGAAGCTTTCTTT. This sequence encodes CASSFDRMNTEAFF.

The V gene is TRBV29-1, the J gene TRBJ2-3; maybe TRBD1 (7 bases). The CDR3 is 13 amino acids. The V and J ends lost 6 bases and 3 bases respectively, with 13 bases between them. The germline CDR1 and CDR2 sequences are SQVTM and ANQGSEA. As DNA, the CDR3 is TGCAGCGTCCAGGAGGGGGCAACAGATACGCAGTATTTT. Protein sequence: CSVQEGATDTQYF.

The V call is TRBV7-9, the J call TRBJ2-2; the match to TRBD2 covers 12 bases. There are 19 residues in the CDR3. The germline CDR1 and CDR2 sequences are SEHNR and FQNEAQ (reference sequence). With V trimmed by 5 bases and J by 5 bases, 15 bases remained unmatched. DNA for the CDR3: TGTGCCAGCAGCCAAAGGAGCTCTAGCGGGAGGGCCTTAACCGGGGAGCTGTTTTTT. Encoded protein: CASSQRSSSGRALTGELFF.

V usage is TRBV19 and J usage is TRBJ1-1; no definite D call. There are 12 residues in the CDR3. The V gene's germline CDR1 is LNHDA and CDR2 SQIVND (reference sequence). The germline V and J ends were trimmed by 5 bases and 9 bases, with 13 bases remaining between them. The CDR3: CASSPPAHKAFF. In DNA form, the CDR3 reads TGTGCCAGTAGTCCCCCCGCGCATAAAGCTTTCTTT.

This clone was seen just once. The chain recombines TRBV7-2 with TRBJ1-2, with a weak D call TRBD1 (6 bases). The germline V gene encodes CDR1 SGHTA and CDR2 FQGNSA. The CDR3 consists of 16 residues. V lost 0 bases to trimming and J lost 7 bases, with 18 bases between them. CDR3: CASSLAQGRFLGGYTF. CDR3 DNA: TGTGCCAGCAGCTTAGCACAGGGCAGGTTTTTGGGTGGCTACACCTTC. The whole variable domain, remainder taken from reference TRBV7-2 and TRBJ1-2, is GAGVSQSPSNKVTEKGKDVELRCDPISGHTALYWYRQSLGQGLEFLIYFQGNSAPDKSGLPSDRFSAERTGGSVSTLTIQRTQQEDSAVYLCASSLAQGRFLGGYTFGSGTRLTVV.

The chain is built from TRBV19 and TRBJ1-5; possibly TRBD1 for D (5 bases). The CDR3 length is 16 residues. Germline CDR1 and CDR2: LNHDA and SQIVND (reference sequence). With 3 bases removed from V and 6 bases from J, the gap between germline ends came to 18 bases. The CDR3 loop is CASSIRSAGRGQPQHF. CDR3 in DNA: TGTGCCAGTAGTATTCGATCGGCGGGACGAGGTCAGCCCCAGCATTTT. Looking up the rest from reference TRBV19 and TRBJ1-5 gives the full variable domain: DGGITQSPKYLFRKEGQNVTLSCEQNLNHDAMYWYRQDPGQGLRLIYYSQIVNDFQKGDIAEGYSVSREKKESFPLTVTSAQKNPTAFYLCASSIRSAGRGQPQHFGDGTRLSIL.

The DNA of the CDR3 is TGCGCCAGCAGACAGGGGGCGCAAAACACCGGGGAGCTGTTTTTT. It encodes CASRQGAQNTGELFF. This chain uses TRBV5-1 with TRBJ2-2, with 9 bases aligning to TRBD1. The CDR3 runs 15 residues. Germline-derived CDR1 and CDR2 are SGHRS and YFSETQ. Trimming cost V 5 bases and J 2 bases; bases outside gene matches: 4.

This chain links TRBV18 with TRBJ1-3; 10 bases line up with TRBD1. V was clipped by 3 bases and J by 0 bases; unmatched bases: 5. The length of the CDR3 is 17 residues. CDR1 KGHSH and CDR2 LQKENI come from the germline V gene. CDR3 nucleotides: TGTGCCAGCTCACCCCGGGGACAGGGGCACTCTGGAAACACCATATATTTT. Amino acid sequence: CASSPRGQGHSGNTIYF. The whole variable domain, remainder taken from reference TRBV18 and TRBJ1-3, is NAGVMQNPRHLVRRRGQEARLRCSPMKGHSHVYWYRQLPEEGLKFMVYLQKENIIDESGMPKERFSAEFPKEGPSILRIQQVVRGDSAAYFCASSPRGQGHSGNTIYFGEGSWLTVV.